Following are 28 T cell receptor beta chains from one sample sequenced in a study of shared clonotypes between healthy human individuals. Generated by immunoSEQ multiplex PCR, the TCRdb table keeps only in-frame clones and is missing some. The top ten clones hold around 12% of a sample with approximately 500,000 clones, around four fifths of them seen once. Sequenced input: PBMCs. These TCRs come from a woman between 35 and 50 years old in good health. Some clones in this sample may be carry-over from other donors' samples.

This clone was picked up a small number of times. This chain joins TRBV11-2 and TRBJ2-6, with 8 bases identical to TRBD2. The V gene end was trimmed by 5 bases and the J gene end by 3 bases; junction bases not matched to a gene: 6. Germline CDR1 SGHAT, CDR2 FQNNGV. The CDR3 spans 16 residues. The CDR3: CASSGLATLGANVLTF. The CDR3 nucleotides read TGTGCCAGCAGCGGACTAGCCACCCTTGGGGCCAACGTCCTGACTTTC.

This chain joins TRBV20-1 and TRBJ2-5; no clear D. Germline V CDR1 and CDR2: DFQATT, SNEGSKA (reference sequence). Trimming took 0 bases from V and 4 from J, leaving 3 bases between them. The CDR3 length is 11 residues. DNA of the CDR3: TGCAGTGCTAGAGATGTAGAGACCCAGTACTTC. Protein product: CSARDVETQYF.

This clone has a handful of counts. The V gene is TRBV18, the J gene TRBJ2-1; tentative D call: TRBD2 (5 bases). CDR3 length: 13 residues. Germline V gene data show CDR1 as KGHSH and CDR2 as LQKENI. Trimming took 2 bases from V and 8 from J, leaving 10 bases between them. CDR3: CASSPGRDDEQFF. DNA of the CDR3: TGTGCCAGCTCACCAGGGAGAGACGATGAGCAGTTCTTC.

This clone was detected only a few times. The chain has TRBV30 and TRBJ1-1, with D unclear. V was clipped by 1 base and J by 1 base, with 13 bases between them. The CDR3 runs to 15 residues. Germline V lookup: CDR1 GTSNPN, CDR2 SVGIG (reference sequence). The CDR3 here is CAWSEGEGRNTEAFF. CDR3 nucleotide sequence: TGTGCCTGGAGTGAGGGAGAAGGGAGGAACACTGAAGCTTTCTTT.

The chain couples TRBV19 to TRBJ1-4; perhaps TRBD1 as D (6 bases). The CDR3 runs 14 residues. Trimming pared 4 bases from V and 7 bases from J, leaving 13 bases between. CDR1 is LNHDA and CDR2 is SQIVND in the germline V gene (reference sequence). The CDR3 DNA reads TGTGCCAGTAGTACAACAGGGCGGGGTGAAAAACTGTTTTTT. This gives the protein CASSTTGRGEKLFF. The full variable domain, completed using reference TRBV19 and TRBJ1-4, is DGGITQSPKYLFRKEGQNVTLSCEQNLNHDAMYWYRQDPGQGLRLIYYSQIVNDFQKGDIAEGYSVSREKKESFPLTVTSAQKNPTAFYLCASSTTGRGEKLFFGSGTQLSVL.

J is TRBJ2-7 and V is TRBV18; 11 bases agree with TRBD1. V trimming: 3 bases; J trimming: 6 bases; junction bases outside the gene matches: 4. This CDR3 has 14 amino acids. From germline, CDR1 is KGHSH and CDR2 LQKENI. The DNA of the CDR3 is TGTGCCAGCTCACCTAGGACAGGGGGCGGCGAGCAGTACTTC. It specifies CASSPRTGGGEQYF. Full variable domain (outside the CDR3, taken from reference TRBV18 and TRBJ2-7): NAGVMQNPRHLVRRRGQEARLRCSPMKGHSHVYWYRQLPEEGLKFMVYLQKENIIDESGMPKERFSAEFPKEGPSILRIQQVVRGDSAAYFCASSPRTGGGEQYFGPGTRLTVT.

This clone was detected only a few times. Other DNA sequences in this sample translate to the same CDR3. The DNA for the CDR3 is TGTGCCAGCTCACCGAACCCCGCGGGATCTGGAAACACCATATATTTT. Its protein is CASSPNPAGSGNTIYF. The chain is built from TRBV18 and TRBJ1-3; no clear D. The CDR3 spans 16 residues. V lost 3 bases to trimming and J lost 1 base, with 13 bases between them. Germline assignment: CDR1 KGHSH and CDR2 LQKENI. Variable domain in full (rest from reference TRBV18 and TRBJ1-3): NAGVMQNPRHLVRRRGQEARLRCSPMKGHSHVYWYRQLPEEGLKFMVYLQKENIIDESGMPKERFSAEFPKEGPSILRIQQVVRGDSAAYFCASSPNPAGSGNTIYFGEGSWLTVV.

V is TRBV5-4 and J is TRBJ1-5; possibly TRBD1 for D (6 bases). The V gene's germline CDR1 is SGHNT and CDR2 YYREEE (reference sequence). V was trimmed by 0 bases and J by 0 bases, leaving 10 bases between them. The CDR3 covers 16 residues. Written as DNA, the CDR3 is TGTGCCAGCAGCTTGGGGGGGGGCGATAGCAATCAGCCCCAGCATTTT. Translating gives CASSLGGGDSNQPQHF.

V usage is TRBV7-9 and J usage is TRBJ2-7, with 8 nucleotides matching TRBD2. The CDR3 extends over 15 amino acids. The ends lost 5 bases at V and 5 bases at J; junction bases unmatched: 11. Germline V gene sequence: CDR1 SEHNR, CDR2 FQNEAQ (reference sequence). Here the CDR3 reads CASSLSLSGSHEQYF. The CDR3 coding sequence is TGTGCCAGCAGCCTTTCTTTGAGCGGGAGTCACGAGCAGTACTTC.

The V gene is TRBV6-5, the J gene TRBJ2-2, with D maybe TRBD1 (5 bases). Germline V CDR1 and CDR2: MNHEY, SVGAGI. V dropped 7 bases and J dropped 5 bases, with 11 bases sitting between them. This CDR3 comprises 13 residues. The CDR3 loop is CASTKTVTGELFF. The CDR3, as DNA: TGTGCCAGCACCAAGACAGTGACCGGGGAGCTGTTTTTT.

This clone appeared a few times. The J gene is TRBJ2-2, the V gene TRBV6-4; D could derive from TRBD1 or TRBD2 (5 bases each). CDR3 length: 15 amino acids. V was cut by 4 bases and J by 5 bases, with 14 bases left in between. Germline V gene data show CDR1 as MRHNA and CDR2 as SNTAGT. The CDR3 coding sequence is TGTGCCAGCAGTGTCCGGGGCGACGCGACCGGGGAGCTGTTTTTT. Residues: CASSVRGDATGELFF.

As for this clone: A read error may produce the germline difference seen at one junction end. Other nucleotide sequences in the sample specify the same CDR3. The chain links TRBV27 to TRBJ1-1, with D possibly TRBD1 on 6 matching bases. The germline CDR1 and CDR2 sequences are MNHEY and SMNVEV (reference sequence). The CDR3 is 15 residues long. In DNA, the CDR3 is TGTGCCAGCAGCTTATCAGACAGGATGAACACTGAAGCTTTCTTT. Translated: CASSLSDRMNTEAFF.

The chain combines TRBV7-8 with TRBJ2-7; D is unresolved. CDR1 is SGHVS and CDR2 is FQNEAQ in the germline V gene. Trimming left V 1 base short and J 6 bases short, with 16 bases between. This CDR3 region has 15 residues. The CDR3 DNA reads TGTGCCAGCAGCTTAGTTCGACAAGGAGTAGGCGAGCAGTACTTC. Protein sequence: CASSLVRQGVGEQYF.

This clone was counted only a few times. V usage is TRBV21-1 and J usage is TRBJ2-5; no check of the table's D call, TRBD2, against the DNA was made. The J call is uncertain, as TRBJ2-7 better fits the DNA end. TRBV21-1 is noted as a pseudogene. The CDR3 extends over 14 amino acids. The CDR3 DNA follows: TGTGCCAGCAGCAAAGGAAGCGGGAGCTACGAGCAGTACTTC. Translated: CASSKGSGSYEQYF.

Of note for this clone: One junction end disagrees with the germline gene, perhaps due to a read error. This chain's CDR3 is CASSPRGAAGNTIYF. The CDR3 DNA follows: TGTGCCAGCAGCCCCAGGGGGGCCGCTGGTAACACCATATATTTT. The V call is TRBV7-9, the J call TRBJ1-3, with TRBD1 matching over 7 bases. Per the germline V gene, CDR1 is SEHNR and CDR2 is FQNEAQ (reference sequence). This CDR3 spans 15 amino acids.

The rearrangement links TRBV7-3 to TRBJ2-7; TRBD2 aligns across 9 bases. Germline V gene lookup returns CDR1 SGHTA and CDR2 FQGTGA. This CDR3 contains 15 residues. Unmatched junction bases numbered 8, after V lost 3 bases and J lost 5 bases. The CDR3 DNA follows: TGTGCCAGCAGCTTGGGTAGCGGGGGTTTGGACGAGCAGTACTTC. As protein: CASSLGSGGLDEQYF.

The V call is TRBV5-6, the J call TRBJ2-4; TRBD2 might be the D (6 bases). V dropped 4 bases and J dropped 0 bases, with 14 bases sitting between them. This CDR3 spans 16 amino acids. CDR1 and CDR2 from the germline V gene are SGHDT and YYEEEE. CDR3 sequence reads: CASSQRRDLAKNIQYF. CDR3 in DNA: TGTGCCAGCAGCCAAAGGAGGGACTTAGCCAAAAACATTCAGTACTTC.

The genes are TRBV30 and TRBJ2-5; 9 nucleotides match TRBD1. The junction had 4 bases not matched to a gene; V was cut back by 3 bases and J by 2 bases. The CDR3 loop spans 14 amino acids. Germline V CDR1 and CDR2: GTSNPN, SVGIG (reference sequence). The CDR3 DNA follows: TGTGCCTGGAGGGACAGGGGTCCTCAAGAGACCCAGTACTTC. As protein: CAWRDRGPQETQYF.

V gene TRBV2 combines with J gene TRBJ1-1; unclear D gene. The germline CDR1 and CDR2 sequences are SNHLY and FYNNEI. The CDR3 covers 11 residues. Trimming removed 7 bases at V and 11 bases at J, with 14 bases between. The CDR3 coding sequence is TGTGCCAGCAAAGTCCGGGTGGGGGCTTTCTTT. Encoded protein: CASKVRVGAFF.

The gene calls are TRBV28 and TRBJ2-3; 8 bases match TRBD2. The CDR3 has 16 amino acids. Germline V gene lookup returns CDR1 MDHEN and CDR2 SYDVKM. The V gene end was trimmed by 3 bases and the J gene end by 6 bases; junction bases not matched to a gene: 11. The CDR3 coding sequence is TGTGCCAGCAGTTTCTATAGCGGGACAACTATTGATACGCAGTATTTT. Translation: CASSFYSGTTIDTQYF. Full variable domain (missing parts from reference TRBV28 and TRBJ2-3): DVKVTQSSRYLVKRTGEKVFLECVQDMDHENMFWYRQDPGLGLRLIYFSYDVKMKEKGDIPEGYSVSREKKERFSLILESASTNQTSMYLCASSFYSGTTIDTQYFGPGTRLTVL.

This sequence joins TRBV7-8 and TRBJ2-7; 9 bases agree with TRBD1. The CDR3 spans 15 residues. V shed 1 base and J 2 bases; nucleotides not matched to a gene: 3. Germline CDR1 and CDR2: SGHVS and FQNEAQ. For the CDR3, the DNA is TGTGCCAGCAGCTTAGGGACAGGGGCCACCTACGAGCAGTACTTC. It yields the protein CASSLGTGATYEQYF. Supplemented by reference TRBV7-8 and TRBJ2-7, the full variable domain reads GAGVSQSPRYKVAKRGQDVALRCDPISGHVSLFWYQQALGQGPEFLTYFQNEAQLDKSGLPSDRFFAERPEGSVSTLKIQRTQQEDSAVYLCASSLGTGATYEQYFGPGTRLTVT.

This chain links TRBV10-3 with TRBJ2-7; 8 nucleotides agree with TRBD2. The CDR3 runs 15 residues. With 6 bases clipped from V and 4 bases from J, the junction kept 11 bases outside the gene matches. The germline CDR1 and CDR2 sequences are ENHRY and SYGVKD. CDR3 sequence: CAISRAGEKRYEQYF. The CDR3 region has the DNA TGTGCCATCAGCAGAGCGGGAGAGAAGCGATACGAGCAGTACTTC.

A note on this clone: This likely traces to a read error, being one base from a far larger clone. The CDR3 bases are TGTGTCAGCGGGGCAGCGAACACCGGGGAGCTGTTTTTT. Its protein product is CVSGAANTGELFF. The gene calls are TRBV19 and TRBJ2-2, with 7 bases lining up with TRBD2. From germline, CDR1 is LNHDA and CDR2 SQIVND (reference sequence). This CDR3 spans 13 amino acids.

This sequence joins TRBV18 and TRBJ2-6, with D hard to call. Deletions cut 3 bases from V and 1 base from J, with 16 bases between. The CDR3 is 18 residues long. Germline values: CDR1 KGHSH, CDR2 LQKENI. The CDR3 coding sequence is TGTGCCAGCTCACCTTCTGTTGGGCGTCATTCTGGGGCCAACGTCCTGACTTTC. This codes for CASSPSVGRHSGANVLTF.

A few counts support this clone. Within the sample, other DNA sequences also encode this same CDR3. The rearrangement links TRBV5-1 to TRBJ2-1; TRBD2 aligns across 9 bases. CDR3 length equals 15 residues. CDR1 is SGHRS and CDR2 is YFSETQ in the germline V gene. The junction had 3 bases not matched to a gene; V was cut back by 1 base and J by 4 bases. The CDR3 is CASSLLAGSYNEQFF. In DNA form, the CDR3 reads TGCGCCAGCAGCTTGCTAGCGGGAAGTTACAATGAGCAGTTCTTC.

The genes are TRBV19 and TRBJ2-7; 7 bases are a match to TRBD2. CDR3 length: 15 residues. Germline V lookup: CDR1 LNHDA, CDR2 SQIVND (reference sequence). V was clipped by 6 bases and J by 1 base; unmatched bases: 9. CDR3: CASSPGRRGSYEQYF. The CDR3 nucleotides are TGTGCCAGTAGCCCCGGGAGGCGGGGTTCCTACGAGCAGTACTTC.

The count of this clone is one. This chain connects TRBV27 to TRBJ2-2; possible D gene TRBD2, 5 bases. The CDR3 length is 14 residues. Trimming took 0 bases from V and 6 from J, leaving 8 bases between them. Looked up from germline, CDR1 is MNHEY and CDR2 is SMNVEV (reference sequence). The CDR3 bases are TGTGCCAGCAGTTTATCGTGGGAGCCCGGGGAGCTGTTTTTT. This codes for CASSLSWEPGELFF.

The V call is TRBV6-5, the J call TRBJ1-4; D may be TRBD1 (6 bases). Germline CDR1 is MNHEY and CDR2 is SVGAGI. The length of the CDR3 is 16 residues. Trimming stripped 2 bases from V and 3 bases from J, with 13 bases between. CDR3 region: CASSYTGAGANEKLFF. The CDR3 DNA reads TGTGCCAGCAGTTACACGGGGGCTGGGGCTAATGAAAAACTGTTTTTT.